The clone carrying this T cell receptor (beta chain) appeared a few times. The antigen is not known. Germline is not matched at one junction end, which may reflect a read error. Investigators profiled TCR beta VDJ and CDR3 from genomic DNA template. TCRdb recomputed calls from the reads with MiXCR, one row per CDR3 protein. The table records about 98,000 distinct CDR3 sequences, about 63% of them present only once. The germline V gene encodes CDR1 SGHTA and CDR2 FQGNSA. The CDR3 consists of 15 residues. The record originates from a study of CD8+CD57+ T cells in acquired aplastic anemia. Study in general: Sorted CD4+ plus CD8+ cells gave DNA averaging roughly 3.2 ug.

Study conclusions and caveats: Patients and controls had CD8+ Simpson's diversity values that were not significantly distinct. In common between the patients and the controls were approximately 28 CD8+ CDR3 sequences.

In patients chosen for sequencing, flow cytometry had shown CD8+CD57+ cell expansion. Prior therapy had not been administered to any patient at the time of blood sampling. The sample taken for sequencing was sorted CD4+, CD8+, or CD8+CD57+ T cells (not recorded which) from PBMCs. V and J are TRBV7-2 and TRBJ1-3; TRBD1 aligns across 8 bases. This TCR derives from a human donor with aplastic anemia. CDR3 loop: CASSYHRGAGNTIYF. CDR3 DNA sequence: TGTGCCAGCAGCTACCACAGGGGGGCTGGTAACACCATATATTTT.